The clone carrying this T cell receptor beta chain appeared a few times. The sample belongs to a study of blood T cell repertoires in COVID-19. Germline values: CDR1 MDHEN, CDR2 SYDVKM. V was pared by 6 bases and J by 6 bases, with 8 bases of the junction left unmatched. CDR3 size: 14 residues. Researchers sorted participants into cohorts using their self-reported clinical history. Either two negative PCRs, clearance, or symptom resolution qualified Cohort 3 donors as recovered. Assay used: immunoSEQ multiplex PCR; TCRdb lists only in-frame clones, some missing. The sample lists 250,000 to 350,000 clones, approximately 83% occurring once.

Sequenced: PBMCs or T cells enriched from blood (not recorded which). V is TRBV28 and J is TRBJ1-5; 7 bases align to TRBD1. This clonotype originated in a woman aged 30 to 39 who had recovered from COVID-19. CDR3 nucleotide sequence: TGTGCCAGCAGACCAGGGGGGACGGGTCAGCCCCAGCATTTT. Protein product: CASRPGGTGQPQHF.